This passage covers 12 T cell receptor beta chains from one sample sequenced in a study of T cells in Graves' hyperthyroidism and ophthalmopathy. Amplification of TCR beta CDR3 regions was performed using RNA transcripts as template. Researchers ran a first-round RT-PCR on the TCR CDR3 using the HTBI primer set. TCRdb analysed the multiplex PCR reads with MiXCR anew, one entry per CDR3 protein. The sample has hundreds of thousands of distinct CDR3 sequences, 46% seen once; the top ten hold 8% to 8.5%. Material for sequencing was peripheral blood or thyroid tissue (not recorded which). The receptors were sampled from a woman younger than 30 with Graves' hyperthyroidism.

Notes on this clonotype: Likely a read error: the CDR3 ends without its conserved phenylalanine or tryptophan. The rearrangement uses TRBV11-1 and TRBJ1-2; D gene uncertain. Trimming cost V 3 bases and J 4 bases, with 9 bases left between them. The germline gives CDR1 SGHAT, CDR2 FQDESV (reference sequence). The CDR3 is 13 amino acids. CDR3 loop: CASSLEGLYGYTS. The CDR3 DNA is TGTGCCAGCAGCTTGGAAGGGCTCTATGGCTACACCTCC.

V gene TRBV9 combines with J gene TRBJ2-7, with D hard to call. V lost 0 bases, J lost 4 bases, and 14 bases lay in between. This CDR3 is 15 amino acids long. Germline-derived CDR1 and CDR2 are SGDLS and YYNGEE. The CDR3 loop reads CASSVVGVGVYEQYF. The CDR3 DNA reads TGTGCCAGCAGCGTAGTGGGCGTTGGGGTTTACGAGCAGTACTTC.

The CDR3 is CATVNQREAGNTIYF. CDR3 sequence (DNA): TGTGCCACGGTTAACCAGCGGGAGGCGGGAAACACCATATATTTT. This sequence joins TRBV2 and TRBJ1-3, with D uncertain. Germline V gives CDR1 SNHLY, CDR2 FYNNEI. The CDR3 covers 15 residues. V lost 10 bases and J 4 bases, leaving 20 bases between the germline ends.

This clonotype has a count of ten or more. The chain employs TRBV5-1 and TRBJ1-5; 7 nucleotides line up with TRBD1. Germline V CDR1 and CDR2: SGHRS, YFSETQ. The CDR3 runs 14 residues. V was clipped by 4 bases and J by 4 bases; unmatched bases: 5. The CDR3 sequence is CASSAGTDNQPQHF. The CDR3 coding sequence is TGCGCCAGCAGCGCCGGGACAGATAATCAGCCCCAGCATTTT.

Many counts were recorded for this clonotype. This chain connects TRBV2 to TRBJ1-5, with D perhaps matching TRBD1 (5 bases). This CDR3 spans 15 amino acids. Looked up from germline, CDR1 is SNHLY and CDR2 is FYNNEI. With 1 base removed from V and 4 bases from J, the gap between germline ends came to 11 bases. Here the CDR3 reads CASSEVRVGNQPQHF. The CDR3 coding sequence is TGTGCCAGCAGTGAAGTCAGGGTAGGGAATCAGCCCCAGCATTTT.

This clonotype was seen a few times. This sequence joins TRBV7-9 and TRBJ1-2, with 7 bases fitting TRBD1. The length of the CDR3 is 15 residues. The ends lost 9 bases at V and 4 bases at J; junction bases unmatched: 14. From germline, CDR1 is SEHNR and CDR2 FQNEAQ (reference sequence). In DNA form, the CDR3 reads TGTGCCAGTAAGACACTTCCGGGACAGTCCTATGGCTACACCTTC. Protein: CASKTLPGQSYGYTF.

The V call is TRBV20-1, the J call TRBJ1-1; 8 bases align to TRBD1. The CDR3 is made up of 16 amino acids. V gave up 3 bases and J gave up 3 bases; unmatched junction bases: 12. Germline V gives CDR1 DFQATT, CDR2 SNEGSKA (reference sequence). The CDR3 DNA reads as TGCAGTGCTAGCCCGACGGACAGGGCCACGGACACTGAAGCTTTCTTT. Encoded protein: CSASPTDRATDTEAFF.

V is TRBV7-2 and J is TRBJ1-3; TRBD1 is a possible D gene (6 bases). The CDR3 covers 14 residues. V gave up 3 bases and J gave up 4 bases, with 10 bases separating them. Germline CDR1 is SGHTA and CDR2 is FQGNSA. The CDR3 here is CASSLSQGGNTIYF. In DNA form, the CDR3 reads TGTGCCAGCAGCTTGTCCCAGGGGGGAAACACCATATATTTT.

The genes are TRBV7-3 and TRBJ1-6, with D possibly matching TRBD1 (5 bases). CDR1 is SGHTA, CDR2 FQGTGA, per germline. The CDR3 is 18 residues long. Trimming removed 2 bases from V and 4 bases from J, with 18 bases in between. Here the CDR3 reads CASSLEAGPNDYNSPLHF. As DNA, the CDR3 is TGTGCCAGCAGCTTAGAAGCAGGGCCAAACGATTATAATTCACCCCTCCACTTT.

In this sample, this clonotype turned up many times. The chain combines TRBV7-8 with TRBJ1-5, with D possibly being TRBD1 (6 bases). The CDR3 contains 16 residues. From germline, CDR1 is SGHVS and CDR2 FQNEAQ. Trimming took off 4 bases at V and 1 base at J, with 14 bases between the two ends. CDR3: CASSSPTGRSNQPQHF. CDR3 nucleotide sequence: TGTGCCAGCAGCTCACCGACAGGAAGAAGCAATCAGCCCCAGCATTTT.

In its sample, this clonotype was seen a few times. J is TRBJ2-3 and V is TRBV10-1; TRBD2 aligns across 10 bases. After removal of 4 bases from V and 1 base from J, the junction contained 2 bases not matched to a gene. The CDR3 totals 15 residues. The germline CDR1 and CDR2 sequences are WNHNN and SYGVQD (reference sequence). Here the CDR3 reads CASSVLAGGTDTQYF. CDR3 nucleotides: TGCGCCAGCAGTGTGCTAGCGGGAGGCACAGATACGCAGTATTTT.

J is TRBJ1-5 and V is TRBV2; 7 bases are shared with TRBD1. Germline CDR1 is SNHLY and CDR2 is FYNNEI. The CDR3 runs 13 residues. V lost 6 bases, J lost 6 bases, and 5 bases stayed unmatched. CDR3 DNA sequence: TGTGCCAGCAGCTCCCGGACAGGTCAGCCCCAGCATTTT. As protein: CASSSRTGQPQHF. Full variable domain (remainder filled in from reference TRBV2 and TRBJ1-5): EPEVTQTPSHQVTQMGQEVILRCVPISNHLYFYWYRQILGQKVEFLVSFYNNEISEKSEIFDDQFSVERPDGSNFTLKIRSTKLEDSAMYFCASSSRTGQPQHFGDGTRLSIL.